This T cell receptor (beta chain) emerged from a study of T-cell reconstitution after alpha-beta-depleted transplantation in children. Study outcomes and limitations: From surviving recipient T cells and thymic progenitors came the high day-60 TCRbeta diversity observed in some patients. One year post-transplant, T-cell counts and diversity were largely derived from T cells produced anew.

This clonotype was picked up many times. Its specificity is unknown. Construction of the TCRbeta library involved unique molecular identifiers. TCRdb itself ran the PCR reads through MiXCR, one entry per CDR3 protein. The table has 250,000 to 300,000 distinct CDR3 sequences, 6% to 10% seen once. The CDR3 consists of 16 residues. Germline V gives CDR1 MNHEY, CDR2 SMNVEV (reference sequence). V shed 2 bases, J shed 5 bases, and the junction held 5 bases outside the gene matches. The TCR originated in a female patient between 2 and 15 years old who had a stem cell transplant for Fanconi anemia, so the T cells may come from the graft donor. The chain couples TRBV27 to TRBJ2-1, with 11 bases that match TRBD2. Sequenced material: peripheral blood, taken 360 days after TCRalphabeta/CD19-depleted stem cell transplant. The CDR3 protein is CASSLGASGGNNEQFF. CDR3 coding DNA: TGTGCCAGCAGTTTAGGGGCTAGCGGGGGGAACAATGAGCAGTTCTTC.